Below are 12 T cell receptor beta chains sequenced from a single sample in a study of response to subunit inactivated influenza vaccine. TCRdb itself ran the RT-PCR reads through MiXCR, one entry per CDR3 protein. The sample lists 710,000 or so distinct CDR3 sequences, approximately 15% occurring once. The sample in question was PBMCs from blood, obtained approximately 12 days after vaccination. The receptors shown here come from a man over 45 who received an inactivated influenza vaccine.

The chain is built from TRBV7-2 and TRBJ2-3; 9 bases fit TRBD2. The V gene end was trimmed by 3 bases and the J gene end by 6 bases; junction bases not matched to a gene: 4. The CDR3 is made up of 14 amino acids. CDR1 is SGHTA and CDR2 is FQGNSA in the germline V gene. The CDR3, as DNA: TGTGCCAGCAGCTTGGCGGGGGGGGACGATACGCAGTATTTT. Amino acids: CASSLAGGDDTQYF.

The V gene is TRBV5-1, the J gene TRBJ2-3, with D perhaps matching TRBD2 (6 bases). The CDR3 is made up of 15 amino acids. From germline, CDR1 is SGHRS and CDR2 YFSETQ. Deletions cut 7 bases from V and 1 base from J, with 16 bases between. The CDR3 spells CASRPPGGGTDTQYF. For the CDR3, the DNA is TGCGCCAGCCGCCCTCCCGGGGGTGGCACAGATACGCAGTATTTT.

This chain connects TRBV7-9 to TRBJ2-1; 8 bases line up with TRBD1. The CDR3 runs 15 residues. Germline values: CDR1 SEHNR, CDR2 FQNEAQ (reference sequence). With 5 bases clipped from V and 5 bases from J, the junction kept 8 bases outside the gene matches. The CDR3 sequence is CASSGGQGWDNEQFF. The CDR3 coding sequence is TGTGCCAGCAGCGGCGGACAGGGTTGGGACAATGAGCAGTTCTTC.

CDR3 sequence: CASSLMAGGAYEQYF. The CDR3 DNA reads as TGCGCCAGCAGCTTGATGGCGGGAGGGGCCTACGAGCAGTACTTC. The chain couples TRBV5-1 to TRBJ2-7; 9 positions match TRBD2. Trimming removed 1 base from V and 2 bases from J; junction bases left unmatched: 4. Germline V gene sequence: CDR1 SGHRS, CDR2 YFSETQ. This CDR3 has 15 residues.

In this sample, this clonotype turned up a few times. This sequence joins TRBV4-3 and TRBJ1-6; 7 bases map to TRBD1. Trimming at V came to 4 bases and at J to 10 bases, leaving 7 bases not matched to a gene. Germline CDR1 and CDR2: LGHNA and YSLEER. The CDR3 is made up of 14 amino acids. The CDR3 loop reads CASSLRQGSSPLHF. CDR3 in DNA: TGCGCCAGCAGCCTACGACAGGGCAGCTCACCCCTCCACTTT.

This clonotype was observed a handful of times. The J gene is TRBJ2-3, the V gene TRBV5-1, with 10 nucleotides matching TRBD2. The germline V gene encodes CDR1 SGHRS and CDR2 YFSETQ. The V segment lost 0 bases and the J segment 3 bases; nucleotides outside the gene matches: 4. The CDR3 spans 16 residues. The CDR3 sequence is CASSLGELAGTDTQYF. CDR3 DNA: TGCGCCAGCAGCTTGGGAGAACTAGCGGGAACAGATACGCAGTATTTT.

This clonotype appeared a few times. The CDR3 region is CASSLYGGPNTGELFF. As DNA, the CDR3 is TGTGCCAGCAGCTTGTATGGGGGCCCGAACACCGGGGAGCTGTTTTTT. The chain has TRBV5-6 and TRBJ2-2, with a tentative D call TRBD1 (6 bases). This CDR3 has 16 residues. V dropped 1 base and J dropped 0 bases, with 10 bases sitting between them. Germline CDR1 reads SGHDT; CDR2 reads YYEEEE.

The chain combines TRBV29-1 with TRBJ1-2; perhaps TRBD1 as D (5 bases). Trimming left V 6 bases short and J 2 bases short, with 16 bases between. CDR1 and CDR2 (germline): SQVTM, ANQGSEA. The CDR3 extends over 14 amino acids. In DNA, the CDR3 is TGCAGCGTGGGGGGTCTGGCAGAGAACTATGGCTACACCTTC. Amino acids: CSVGGLAENYGYTF. Combining the CDR3 with reference TRBV29-1 and TRBJ1-2 gives the whole variable domain SAVISQKPSRDICQRGTSLTIQCQVDSQVTMMFWYRQQPGQSLTLIATANQGSEATYESGFVIDKFPISRPNLTFSTLTVSNMSPEDSSIYLCSVGGLAENYGYTFGSGTRLTVV.

V is TRBV4-3 and J is TRBJ2-1; unclear D gene. The CDR3 has 15 residues. Looked up from germline, CDR1 is LGHNA and CDR2 is YSLEER. Trimming took 0 bases from V and 2 from J, leaving 8 bases between them. This chain's CDR3 is CASSQDRIPYNEQFF. The CDR3 nucleotides read TGCGCCAGCAGCCAAGACAGGATACCCTACAATGAGCAGTTCTTC.

This clonotype occurred a few times. The J gene is TRBJ2-2, the V gene TRBV11-2, with TRBD2 identical over 9 bases. CDR3 length equals 19 residues. CDR1 is SGHAT and CDR2 is FQNNGV in the germline V gene. V gave up 2 bases and J gave up 5 bases; unmatched junction bases: 15. The CDR3, as DNA: TGTGCCAGCAGCTTAAACCGACTAGCGGTTCGAGAATGGACCGGGGAGCTGTTTTTT. This translates into CASSLNRLAVREWTGELFF.

This clonotype was seen repeatedly, ten times or more. J is TRBJ2-1 and V is TRBV29-1; 10 positions agree with TRBD2. CDR1 and CDR2 from the germline V gene are SQVTM and ANQGSEA. The CDR3 is made up of 15 amino acids. Unmatched junction bases numbered 3, after V lost 4 bases and J lost 0 bases. The CDR3 loop is CSVVGLAASYNEQFF. In nucleotides, the CDR3 is TGCAGCGTTGTAGGACTAGCGGCCTCCTACAATGAGCAGTTCTTC.

This clonotype was counted between two and nine times. This chain uses TRBV4-3 with TRBJ2-6, with 7 bases matching TRBD2. CDR1 and CDR2 (germline): LGHNA, YSLEER. This CDR3 is 18 amino acids long. The ends lost 0 bases at V and 7 bases at J; junction bases unmatched: 12. This chain's CDR3 is CASSQDLGGWVGANVLTF. The CDR3 DNA reads TGCGCCAGCAGCCAAGATCTGGGGGGGTGGGTTGGCGCCAACGTCCTGACTTTC.